Listed below are T cell receptor beta chains from one sample, sequenced in a study of Ad26.COV2.S vaccination and SARS-CoV-2 variants. The method was immunoSEQ multiplex PCR; TCRdb's version includes in-frame clones alone and lacks a portion of them. The data contain roughly 500,000 clones, roughly 89% of them seen just once; the ten biggest clones take up about 2.5%. The sequences come from peripheral blood, collected in a trial of Ad26.COV2.S vaccine versus placebo. The receptors come from a person aged 18-60 years who received the Ad26.COV2.S COVID-19 vaccine or a placebo. Each CDR3 is given with its conserved first and last residue. A D gene is named only where the DNA matches it firmly. Clone size is given for some rows only: seen once, a few or many times, or a class if the clone is expanded.

d_gene: TRBD1
abundance: .
v_gene: TRBV24-1
j_gene: TRBJ1-2
CDR3nt: TGTGCCACCAGTGGGGGACAGGGTAGCGGCTACACCTTC
CDR3aa: CATSGGQGSGYTF

d_gene: .
abundance: once
v_gene: TRBV12-3/TRBV12-4
j_gene: TRBJ1-1
CDR3nt: TGTGCCAGCAGTCTACAGGGGAACACTGAAGCTTTCTTT
CDR3aa: CASSLQGNTEAFF

d_gene: .
abundance: .
v_gene: TRBV12-5
j_gene: TRBJ1-5
CDR3nt: TGTGCTAGTGGTTTACCCGGGGGGGGACAGCCCCAGCATTTT
CDR3aa: CASGLPGGGQPQHF

d_gene: TRBD2
abundance: .
v_gene: TRBV4-1
j_gene: TRBJ2-1
CDR3nt: TGCGCCAGCAGTCCGCCCCGAGGACTAGCGAGACACAATGAGCAGTTCTTC
CDR3aa: CASSPPRGLARHNEQFF

d_gene: .
abundance: .
v_gene: TRBV7-9
j_gene: TRBJ1-6
CDR3nt: TGTGCCAGCAGCTTATCGGGATTGAGCAATTCACCCCTCCACTTT
CDR3aa: CASSLSGLSNSPLHF

d_gene: .
abundance: .
v_gene: TRBV25-1
j_gene: TRBJ1-2
CDR3nt: TGTGCCAGCAGTGCTCACCCCGGGACGGGGCAACAAGTTGATGGCTACACCTTC
CDR3aa: CASSAHPGTGQQVDGYTF

d_gene: .
abundance: once
v_gene: TRBV19
j_gene: TRBJ2-2
CDR3nt: TGTGCCAGTAGTCCACAGCGATACACCGGGGAGCTGTTTTTT
CDR3aa: CASSPQRYTGELFF

d_gene: .
abundance: few
v_gene: TRBV18
j_gene: TRBJ1-4
CDR3nt: TGTGCCAGCTCACAAGGGGTTAATGAAAAACTGTTTTTT
CDR3aa: CASSQGVNEKLFF

d_gene: TRBD1
abundance: .
v_gene: TRBV6-2/TRBV6-3
j_gene: TRBJ2-7
CDR3nt: TGTGCCAGCAGTGAGGACAGGGGTCTGGATCGGTACTTC
CDR3aa: CASSEDRGLDRYF

d_gene: .
abundance: .
v_gene: TRBV21-1
j_gene: TRBJ1-3
CDR3nt: TGTGCCGCATGTCGGGTTGACTCTGGAAACACCATATATTTT
CDR3aa: CAACRVDSGNTIYF

d_gene: .
abundance: few
v_gene: TRBV5-6
j_gene: TRBJ1-6
CDR3nt: TGTGCCAGCAGCCGGGACAAGTATACTTCACCCCTCCACTTT
CDR3aa: CASSRDKYTSPLHF

d_gene: .
abundance: .
v_gene: TRBV13
j_gene: TRBJ2-3
CDR3nt: TGTGCCAGCAGCTTAAGCCTAGTCCCACCAGATACGCAGTATTTT
CDR3aa: CASSLSLVPPDTQYF

d_gene: .
abundance: .
v_gene: TRBV10-3
j_gene: TRBJ2-1
CDR3nt: TGTGCCATCAGTGAGGCCGGGACACTCTACAATGAGCAGTTCTTC
CDR3aa: CAISEAGTLYNEQFF

d_gene: .
abundance: .
v_gene: TRBV4-3
j_gene: TRBJ1-2
CDR3nt: TGCGCCAGCAGCCAAGGTCCAGGGCAGGCAACTAACTATGGCTACACCTTC
CDR3aa: CASSQGPGQATNYGYTF

d_gene: TRBD1
abundance: .
v_gene: TRBV2
j_gene: TRBJ2-1
CDR3nt: TGTGCCAGCAGGGCGACAGGGGCGACCTACAATGAGCAGTTCTTC
CDR3aa: CASRATGATYNEQFF

d_gene: .
abundance: .
v_gene: TRBV4-2
j_gene: TRBJ1-6
CDR3nt: TGTGCCAGCAGCCAAACCCCGGGACAACTCCACTTT
CDR3aa: CASSQTPGQLHF

d_gene: .
abundance: .
v_gene: TRBV7-6
j_gene: TRBJ2-2
CDR3nt: TGTGCCAGCAGCTCGACCGGCGGGTTGGGCACCGGGGAGCTGTTTTTT
CDR3aa: CASSSTGGLGTGELFF

d_gene: TRBD2
abundance: .
v_gene: TRBV4-2
j_gene: TRBJ2-3
CDR3nt: TGTGCCAGCAGCCAAGATCCTAGCGGGGGCGTAGATACGCAGTATTTT
CDR3aa: CASSQDPSGGVDTQYF

d_gene: TRBD2
abundance: .
v_gene: TRBV5-4
j_gene: TRBJ2-1
CDR3nt: TGTGCCAGCAGCACAGATAGGACTAGCCTATACAATGAGCAGTTCTTC
CDR3aa: CASSTDRTSLYNEQFF

d_gene: TRBD1
abundance: .
v_gene: TRBV28
j_gene: TRBJ1-2
CDR3nt: TGTGCCAGCAGTTTAGGGACAGGGGAGTTAGGTGGCTACACCTTC
CDR3aa: CASSLGTGELGGYTF

d_gene: TRBD1
abundance: .
v_gene: TRBV18
j_gene: TRBJ2-1
CDR3nt: TGTGCCAGCTCACTTCCGGGACAGGGAGTCGATGAGCAGTTCTTC
CDR3aa: CASSLPGQGVDEQFF

d_gene: TRBD1
abundance: .
v_gene: TRBV11-1
j_gene: TRBJ1-4
CDR3nt: TGTGCCAGCAGCTTAGCGCCAAGGGGGCCTGAAAAACTGTTTTTT
CDR3aa: CASSLAPRGPEKLFF

d_gene: TRBD2
abundance: .
v_gene: TRBV5-4
j_gene: TRBJ2-1
CDR3nt: TGTGCCAGCAGCCCGAACGATCTAGCGGGGGGGAACAATGAGCAGTTCTTC
CDR3aa: CASSPNDLAGGNNEQFF

d_gene: .
abundance: .
v_gene: TRBV5-1
j_gene: TRBJ1-2
CDR3nt: TGCGCCAGCAGCTTGGGGACAGAATTATATGGCTACACCTTC
CDR3aa: CASSLGTELYGYTF

d_gene: .
abundance: .
v_gene: TRBV18
j_gene: TRBJ1-5
CDR3nt: TGTGCCAGCTCATCAAGCGGGGGGGCGCGTAGCAATCAGCCCCAGCATTTT
CDR3aa: CASSSSGGARSNQPQHF

d_gene: .
abundance: .
v_gene: TRBV7-8
j_gene: TRBJ2-3
CDR3nt: TGTGCCAGCAGCTTAGCTTGGGGGACAGATACGCAGTATTTT
CDR3aa: CASSLAWGTDTQYF

d_gene: .
abundance: .
v_gene: TRBV30
j_gene: TRBJ1-1
CDR3nt: TGTGCCTGTACGCGGGGCCCGGGGACTGAAGCTTTCTTT
CDR3aa: CACTRGPGTEAFF